The entry below describes one TCR beta chain. The target antigen is unknown. The CDR3 totals 16 residues. The V gene's germline CDR1 is LNHDA and CDR2 SQIVND (reference sequence). The germline V and J ends were trimmed by 2 bases and 0 bases, with 13 bases remaining between them. This specimen comes from a study of graft-versus-host responses after intestinal transplantation. Study results and limitations: With peak circulating GvH clone levels came an association with early post-transplant HvG declines. Elevated graft-versus-host to host-versus-graft clonal ratios in allografts were recorded for patients with graft-donor T cell macrochimerism. GvH clones turned up in recipient marrow; some had shown up first in ileum or blood.

The data were produced by immunoSEQ multiplex PCR, yet TCRdb's version contains in-frame clones alone and is incomplete. Of roughly 90,000 clones in the sample, roughly 90% were seen once. This clonotype originated in a human donor who was the organ donor for an intestinal transplant. Specimen: unstimulated CD4+ T cells sorted from spleen or lymph node cells, collected before transplant. The rearrangement joins TRBV19 to TRBJ1-2, with D maybe TRBD1 (6 bases). CDR3 DNA: TGTGCCAGTAGTATAACGTCGTCAGGGGCTAACTATGGCTACACCTTC. This gives the protein CASSITSSGANYGYTF.